The 19 T cell receptor beta chains in this list originate from one sample, sequenced in a study of regulatory T cells in long-lasting Graves disease. The sample's time point: newly diagnosed GD, antithyroid drugs for less than 3 months. After RNA was extracted from PBMCs, the TCR library was made from it. To make TCR beta libraries, researchers used iRepertoire HTBI primers and Arm-PCR of CDR3 regions. Using its own MiXCR run on the multiplex PCR reads, TCRdb lists one record per CDR3 protein. The sample has hundreds of thousands of distinct CDR3 sequences, about 15% seen once. The sample was also linked to a second study, of T cells in Graves' hyperthyroidism and ophthalmopathy.

Source: peripheral blood mononuclear cells (PBMCs), taken at new diagnosis, from a patient treated with antithyroid drugs. These receptors were taken from a woman aged 40 to 50 with Graves disease.

At least ten counts were recorded for this clonotype. The chain combines TRBV29-1 with TRBJ2-3, with 10 positions matching TRBD2. This CDR3 comprises 13 residues. V trimming: 7 bases; J trimming: 5 bases; junction bases outside the gene matches: 6. The germline CDR1 and CDR2 sequences are SQVTM and ANQGSEA. DNA of the CDR3: TGCAGCGCAGCGGGAGGGCATGGAGATACGCAGTATTTT. Translation: CSAAGGHGDTQYF.

V is TRBV7-2 and J is TRBJ1-1; D ambiguous. The germline CDR1 and CDR2 sequences are SGHTA and FQGNSA. CDR3 length: 13 residues. The V end lost 4 bases, the J end lost 8 bases, and 14 bases lay between the germline ends. The CDR3 loop is CASSSSRLGEAFF. The CDR3 DNA reads as TGTGCCAGCAGCTCTTCCCGGTTGGGGGAAGCTTTCTTT.

This clonotype was observed at least ten times. This sequence joins TRBV27 and TRBJ2-2, with D perhaps being TRBD1 or TRBD2 (5 bases each). This CDR3 has 16 amino acids. Trimming took 6 bases from V and 2 from J, leaving 16 bases between them. From germline, CDR1 is MNHEY and CDR2 SMNVEV (reference sequence). CDR3 sequence reads: CASRKTGQVNTGELFF. CDR3 nucleotide sequence: TGTGCCAGCAGGAAAACGGGGCAGGTTAACACCGGGGAGCTGTTTTTT.

At least ten counts were recorded for this clonotype. The V gene is TRBV12-3 or TRBV12-4, the J gene TRBJ2-7, with D unresolved. The CDR3 is 12 amino acids. V lost 3 bases, J lost 7 bases, and 10 bases lay in between. The CDR3 spells CASSFGVGEQYF. CDR3 nucleotide sequence: TGTGCCAGCAGTTTTGGGGTTGGGGAGCAGTACTTC.

There are a few counts of this clonotype. CDR3 DNA sequence: TGTGCCAGCTCACCACCCGGGACTAGCGGGCACAATGAGCAGTTCTTC. This translates into CASSPPGTSGHNEQFF. The rearrangement uses TRBV18 and TRBJ2-1; 12 bases map to TRBD2. V was clipped by 0 bases and J by 5 bases; unmatched bases: 2. The CDR3 length is 16 residues. Germline-derived CDR1 and CDR2 are KGHSH and LQKENI.

This clonotype was seen a handful of times. The V and J genes are TRBV12-5 and TRBJ2-3; D gene uncertain. Looked up from germline, CDR1 is LGHNT and CDR2 is FRNRAP. The CDR3 runs 14 residues. Trimming pared 5 bases from V and 0 bases from J, leaving 9 bases between. CDR3 coding DNA: TGTGCTAGTGGTGCCTCCGGAAGCACAGATACGCAGTATTTT. Residues: CASGASGSTDTQYF.

The chain uses TRBV4-3 and TRBJ2-7; 8 bases are shared with TRBD1. Looked up from germline, CDR1 is LGHNA and CDR2 is YSLEER. The junction had 3 bases not matched to a gene; V was cut back by 0 bases and J by 2 bases. There are 15 residues in the CDR3. The chain's CDR3 is CASSQDRTGTYEQYF. CDR3 in DNA: TGCGCCAGCAGCCAAGATAGGACAGGGACCTACGAGCAGTACTTC.

This clonotype was seen ten or more times. V and J are TRBV7-3 and TRBJ2-1; 8 positions match TRBD2. V trimming: 5 bases; J trimming: 2 bases; junction bases outside the gene matches: 2. Germline V lookup: CDR1 SGHTA, CDR2 FQGTGA. The CDR3 has 14 amino acids. CDR3 nucleotides: TGTGCCAGCAGCCCAGCGGGGGCCTACAATGAGCAGTTCTTC. It yields the protein CASSPAGAYNEQFF.

In DNA, the CDR3 is TGTGCCAGCAGTACTAGCGGGAGTGTCAATGAGCAGTTCTTC. Translated: CASSTSGSVNEQFF. The chain couples TRBV12-3 or TRBV12-4 to TRBJ2-1, with TRBD2 matching 11 bases. This CDR3 comprises 14 residues. V lost 5 bases and J lost 6; bases outside the gene matches: 3.

As for this clonotype: Being one base from a much bigger clone, this may be a read error. The chain employs TRBV12-3 or TRBV12-4 and TRBJ2-1, with D uncertain. This CDR3 is built from 15 residues. V lost 3 bases and J lost 9, with 18 bases in between. The CDR3, as DNA: TGTGCCAGCAGTTTCTGGCAGGTTACTCTCGGTGAGCAGTTCTTC. This encodes CASSFWQVTLGEQFF.

In its sample, this clonotype was seen many times. The V gene is TRBV7-2, the J gene TRBJ1-2; no clear D. CDR1 and CDR2 (germline): SGHTA, FQGNSA. The CDR3 length is 14 residues. The ends were cut back, 5 bases at V and 1 base at J, with 11 bases in the middle. The CDR3 loop reads CASSPVEFNYGYTF. The CDR3 DNA is TGTGCCAGCAGCCCCGTTGAATTTAACTATGGCTACACCTTC.

Note on this clonotype: A much larger clone lies a single base off, so this may be a read error. The rearrangement uses TRBV20-1 and TRBJ2-1; TRBD1 matches at 8 bases. The closer fit of TRBJ2-5 to the DNA end suggests the J call may be wrong. CDR3 length: 13 residues. Germline CDR1 DFQATT, CDR2 SNEGSKA (reference sequence). CDR3 amino acids: CSPPTTGEETQYF. CDR3 in DNA: TGCAGTCCTCCAACGACAGGGGAAGAGACCCAGTACTTC.

This clonotype was observed at least ten times. CDR3 nucleotides: TGCAGCACCTTAGTGCCCCAAGAGACCCAGTACTTC. Its translation: CSTLVPQETQYF. The V gene is TRBV29-1, the J gene TRBJ2-5; D gene ambiguous. The germline V gene has CDR1 SQVTM and CDR2 ANQGSEA. Trimming shortened V by 8 bases and J by 1 base, and 11 bases separated the two germline ends. This CDR3 contains 12 residues.

This clonotype was recorded a few times. This rearrangement joins TRBV6-1 to TRBJ2-5; D perhaps matches TRBD2 (7 bases). The germline CDR1 and CDR2 sequences are MNHNS and SASEGT. The CDR3 has 14 amino acids. Trimming stripped 6 bases from V and 5 bases from J, with 16 bases between. The CDR3: CASSWEGQGETQYF. In DNA, the CDR3 is TGTGCCAGCAGCTGGGAGGGCCAGGGGGAGACCCAGTACTTC.

V usage is TRBV19 and J usage is TRBJ2-1, with 10 nucleotides matching TRBD2. The CDR3 sequence is 15 residues long. The germline V gene encodes CDR1 LNHDA and CDR2 SQIVND (reference sequence). After removal of 6 bases from V and 5 bases from J, the junction contained 7 bases not matched to a gene. Here the CDR3 DNA reads TGTGCCAGTAGGTCCCTAGCGGGAGACCACAATGAGCAGTTCTTC. Amino acids: CASRSLAGDHNEQFF.

This chain joins TRBV14 and TRBJ2-7, with 8 bases fitting TRBD2. CDR1 is SGHDN, CDR2 FVKESK, per germline. The CDR3 runs 14 residues. Trimming removed 5 bases from V and 6 bases from J; junction bases left unmatched: 9. The CDR3 DNA follows: TGTGCCAGCAGCGAGACTAGCGAAGGGTTCGAGCAGTACTTC. This codes for CASSETSEGFEQYF.

This clonotype was picked up many times. The chain combines TRBV5-1 with TRBJ2-2, with D unclear. CDR1 is SGHRS, CDR2 YFSETQ, per germline. The CDR3 spans 14 residues. V lost 1 base to trimming and J lost 9 bases, with 13 bases between them. CDR3 region: CASSLRSDARELFF. The CDR3 DNA is TGCGCCAGCAGCTTGCGGTCCGATGCCCGGGAGCTGTTTTTT. The full variable domain, rest sourced from reference TRBV5-1 and TRBJ2-2, is KAGVTQTPRYLIKTRGQQVTLSCSPISGHRSVSWYQQTPGQGLQFLFEYFSETQRNKGNFPGRFSGRQFSNSRSEMNVSTLELGDSALYLCASSLRSDARELFFGEGSRLTVL.

This clonotype was seen ten or more times. This chain links TRBV2 with TRBJ2-5; D call uncertain. Germline V lookup: CDR1 SNHLY, CDR2 FYNNEI. The CDR3 length is 16 residues. The V and J ends lost 7 bases and 5 bases respectively, with 23 bases between them. DNA for the CDR3: TGTGCCAGCACCTACGCGAGCTCAGTTCTCGGGGAGACCCAGTACTTC. The encoded protein is CASTYASSVLGETQYF.

Many counts were recorded for this clonotype. This rearrangement joins TRBV13 to TRBJ2-3; 10 positions match TRBD1. This CDR3 comprises 14 residues. Germline trimming cut 5 bases from V and 5 bases from J; bases unmatched to any gene: 4. Germline V gene sequence: CDR1 PRHDT, CDR2 FYEKMQ (reference sequence). CDR3 in amino acids: CASSAGTGEDTQYF. CDR3 bases: TGTGCCAGCAGCGCCGGGACAGGGGAAGATACGCAGTATTTT.